This TCR beta chain appears in the sequencing data of a study of cytomegalovirus exposure and HLA in healthy donors. For this clone: Its antigen is currently unknown.

This CDR3 comprises 13 residues. Germline assignment: CDR1 SNHLY and CDR2 FYNNEI. Trimming cost V 6 bases and J 8 bases; bases outside gene matches: 7. Study results and limitations: In vitro work confirmed that a few CMV-associated chains recognize CMV antigens. The tendency of first-cohort TCR clusters to co-occur in the 110 or so validation repertoires emerged from a later analysis.

Some clones are missing from TCRdb's copy, which holds only in-frame ones; the method was immunoSEQ multiplex PCR. The sample lists 150,000 to 200,000 clones, 81% occurring once. The clonotype comes from a young woman in good health and CMV-seronegative. Sequencing used PBMCs. V is TRBV2 and J is TRBJ2-1; 7 bases map to TRBD2. The CDR3 DNA is TGTGCCAGCAGAGAGAGACTAGCTGATGAGCAGTTCTTC. Protein sequence: CASRERLADEQFF.